One T cell receptor beta chain is described in this entry. The antigen is unknown. The data are from a study of shared clonotypes between healthy human individuals. Turning to the study itself: Serving as donors were a couple of women and three men, whose ages spanned 18 to 49.

Positive CCR7 selection of CD45RO-negative cells yielded the naive CD8 cells, and terminally differentiated effector memory CD45RA+ cells were excluded. Free of recent acute infections or vaccinations, the donors were healthy HIV-negative adults. TCRdb keeps only in-frame clones here, not all; method: immunoSEQ multiplex PCR. This sample has around 1,900,000 clones, with around 95% found just once. V lost 6 bases and J 0 bases, leaving 12 bases between the germline ends. CDR1 MNHEY and CDR2 SVGAGI come from the germline V gene. This CDR3 contains 14 residues. Study findings and constraints: A generally larger estimated richness was seen in naive subsets than in memory subsets. Unshared clonotypes carried lower generation probabilities than those common to all four donors.

This TCR derives from a man between 18 and 35 years old in good health. Some clones in this sample may be carry-over from other donors' samples. Sequenced input: naive CD8+ T cells from PBMCs. The chain employs TRBV6-5 and TRBJ2-7; D possibly corresponds to TRBD2 (5 bases). CDR3 residues: CASSLGLFSYEQYF. The CDR3 nucleotides read TGTGCCAGCAGCCTAGGACTCTTCTCCTACGAGCAGTACTTC.